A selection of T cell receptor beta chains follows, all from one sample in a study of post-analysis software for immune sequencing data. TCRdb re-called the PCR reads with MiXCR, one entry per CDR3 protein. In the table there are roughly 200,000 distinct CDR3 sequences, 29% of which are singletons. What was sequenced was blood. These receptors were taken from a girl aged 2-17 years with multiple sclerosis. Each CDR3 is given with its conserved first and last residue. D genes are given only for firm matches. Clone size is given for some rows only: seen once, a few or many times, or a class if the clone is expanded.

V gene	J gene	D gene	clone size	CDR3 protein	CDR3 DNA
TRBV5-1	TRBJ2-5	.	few	CASRPGTEETQYF	TGCGCCAGCAGACCCGGGACGGAAGAGACCCAGTACTTC
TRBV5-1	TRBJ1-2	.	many	CASSLGSQLNYGYTF	TGCGCCAGCAGCTTGGGATCTCAGCTGAACTATGGCTACACCTTC
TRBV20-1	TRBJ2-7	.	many	CSAIDRSSYEQYF	TGCAGTGCCATTGACAGGAGCTCCTACGAGCAGTACTTC
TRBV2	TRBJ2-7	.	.	CTSMRGSLYEQYF	TGTACCAGCATGCGGGGATCATTATACGAGCAGTACTTC
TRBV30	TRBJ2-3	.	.	CAWSVSTGPDTQYF	TGTGCCTGGAGTGTGTCTACCGGGCCAGATACGCAGTATTTT
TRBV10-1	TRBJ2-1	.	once	CASSEGVTSYNEQFF	TGCGCCAGCAGTGAGGGTGTTACCTCCTACAATGAGCAGTTCTTC
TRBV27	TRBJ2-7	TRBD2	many	CASSSRLAGDFYEQYF	TGTGCCAGCAGTTCTAGACTAGCGGGAGATTTCTACGAGCAGTACTTC
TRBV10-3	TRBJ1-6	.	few	CAIRASSYNSPLHF	TGTGCCATCAGGGCGAGCTCCTATAATTCACCCCTCCACTTT
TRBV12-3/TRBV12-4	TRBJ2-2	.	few	CASSLWYGELFF	TGTGCCAGCAGTTTATGGTACGGGGAGCTGTTTTTT
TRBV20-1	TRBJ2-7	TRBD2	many	CSAKGGSYEQYF	TGCAGTGCCAAGGGAGGGTCCTACGAGCAGTACTTC
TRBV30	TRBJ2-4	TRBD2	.	CAWRPRRLAGGGIAKNIQYF	TGTGCCTGGAGGCCCCGGCGACTAGCGGGAGGGGGTATAGCCAAAAACATTCAGTACTTC
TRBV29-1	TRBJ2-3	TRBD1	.	CSVRQGVGTDTQYF	TGCAGCGTCCGACAGGGGGTGGGCACAGATACGCAGTATTTT
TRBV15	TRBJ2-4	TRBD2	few	CATSRGVIQRGKNIQYF	TGTGCCACCAGCAGAGGGGTTATTCAGCGGGGAAAAAACATTCAGTACTTC
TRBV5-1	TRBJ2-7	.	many	CASSRDGTYEQYF	TGCGCCAGCAGCCGGGACGGCACCTACGAGCAGTACTTC
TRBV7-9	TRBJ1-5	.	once	CASSVAGPNQPQHF	TGTGCCAGCAGCGTAGCGGGGCCCAATCAGCCCCAGCATTTT
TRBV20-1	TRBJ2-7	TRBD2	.	CSARGTSSYEQYF	TGCAGTGCTAGGGGGACTAGCTCCTACGAGCAGTACTTC
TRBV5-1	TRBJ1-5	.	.	CASSLGGYSNQPQHF	TGCGCCAGCAGCCTGGGAGGTTATAGCAATCAGCCCCAGCATTTT
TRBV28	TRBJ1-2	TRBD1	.	CASSYHATGSGGYTF	TGTGCCAGCAGTTACCACGCGACAGGGTCAGGCGGCTACACCTTC
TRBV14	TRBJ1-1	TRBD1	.	CASSPRPGTGLGNPNTEAFF	TGTGCCAGCAGCCCAAGACCCGGGACAGGGTTGGGTAACCCGAACACTGAAGCTTTCTTT
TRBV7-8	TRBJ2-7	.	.	CASTSAWSSYNEQYF	TGTGCCAGCACCTCGGCGTGGAGCTCCTACAATGAGCAGTACTTC
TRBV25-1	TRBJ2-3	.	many	CASSDTGRHTDTQYF	TGTGCCAGCAGTGATACTGGGCGGCACACAGATACGCAGTATTTT
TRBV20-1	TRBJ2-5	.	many	CSAIARQETQYF	TGCAGTGCTATTGCACGGCAAGAGACCCAGTACTTC
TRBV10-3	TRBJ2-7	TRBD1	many	CAISQGQPFSYEQYF	TGTGCCATCAGCCAGGGACAGCCCTTCTCCTACGAGCAGTACTTC
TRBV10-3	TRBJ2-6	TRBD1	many	CAISDLLGQGLPGANVLTF	TGTGCCATCAGTGATTTATTGGGACAGGGGTTACCTGGGGCCAACGTCCTGACTTTC